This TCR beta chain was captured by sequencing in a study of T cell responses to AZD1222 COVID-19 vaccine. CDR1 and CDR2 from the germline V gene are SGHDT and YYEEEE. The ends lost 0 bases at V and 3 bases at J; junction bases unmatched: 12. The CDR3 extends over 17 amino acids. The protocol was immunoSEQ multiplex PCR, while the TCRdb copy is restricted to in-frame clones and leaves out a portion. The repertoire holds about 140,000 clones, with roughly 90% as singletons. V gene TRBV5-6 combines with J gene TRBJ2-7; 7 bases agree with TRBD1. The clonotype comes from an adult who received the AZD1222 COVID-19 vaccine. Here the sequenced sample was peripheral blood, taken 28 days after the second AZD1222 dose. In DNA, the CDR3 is TGTGCCAGCAGCTTGGGTAGAGCCGGGACAGCCATCTACGAGCAGTACTTC. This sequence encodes CASSLGRAGTAIYEQYF.